These T cell receptor beta chains were read from a single sample in a study of cytomegalovirus exposure and HLA in healthy donors. Only in-frame clones appear in the TCRdb table, and some are missing; sequencing was by immunoSEQ multiplex PCR. Of about 360,000 clones in the sample, 70% to 90% were seen once. Material: PBMCs. The receptors shown here come from a woman between 18 and 29 years old in good health and CMV-seronegative. Both conserved end residues are part of each CDR3. A D gene is named only where the DNA matches it firmly. Only some rows state a clone size, as once, few, many or a class for expanded clones.

V,J,size,D,CDR3,DNA
TRBV9,TRBJ2-1,.,TRBD2,CASSTSGGATLSSYNEQFF,TGTGCCAGCAGCACTAGCGGGGGGGCAACCTTGAGCTCCTACAATGAGCAGTTCTTC
TRBV7-9,TRBJ2-7,.,.,CASSHRYEQYF,TGTGCCAGCAGCCATCGGTACGAGCAGTACTTC
TRBV4-1,TRBJ1-1,.,.,CASSQNPTVNTEAFF,TGCGCCAGCAGCCAGAATCCGACAGTGAACACTGAAGCTTTCTTT
TRBV28,TRBJ2-5,.,TRBD1,CASSFFQGAEGETQYF,TGTGCCAGCAGTTTCTTCCAGGGGGCCGAAGGGGAGACCCAGTACTTC
TRBV6-1,TRBJ2-7,.,TRBD1,CASSARTGGYEQYF,TGTGCCAGCAGTGCAAGGACAGGGGGCTACGAGCAGTACTTC
TRBV6-5,TRBJ2-2,once,TRBD2,CASKKPGGRELFF,TGTGCCAGCAAAAAACCGGGAGGCCGGGAGCTGTTTTTT
TRBV28,TRBJ2-7,.,.,CASRSSWGPRYEQYF,TGTGCCAGCAGGAGTTCTTGGGGGCCGCGCTACGAGCAGTACTTC
TRBV7-8,TRBJ2-1,.,.,CASSRHSGSSYNEQFF,TGTGCCAGCAGCCGCCATAGCGGAAGCTCCTACAATGAGCAGTTCTTC
TRBV29-1,TRBJ2-7,.,TRBD2,CSVEEGTSGRGPYEQYF,TGCAGCGTTGAAGAGGGGACTAGCGGGAGAGGACCCTACGAGCAGTACTTC
TRBV2,TRBJ1-4,.,.,CASTRDSSTNEKLFF,TGTGCCAGCACTCGGGACTCATCAACTAATGAAAAACTGTTTTTT
TRBV4-2,TRBJ2-3,.,TRBD2,CASSQEISGSLKDTQYF,TGTGCCAGCAGCCAAGAAATTAGCGGGAGTCTGAAAGATACGCAGTATTTT
TRBV6-5,TRBJ2-1,.,TRBD2,CASSTNSGSLDEQFF,TGTGCCAGCAGTACAAATAGCGGGAGTCTCGATGAGCAGTTCTTC
TRBV6-1,TRBJ1-6,.,.,CASSEMAKTAAALHF,TGTGCCAGCAGTGAAATGGCAAAAACAGCCGCCGCCCTCCACTTT
TRBV7-9,TRBJ1-5,few,TRBD1,CASSYTGDAGTQHF,TGTGCCAGCAGTTATACAGGGGATGCAGGGACCCAGCATTTT
TRBV5-5,TRBJ2-2,.,TRBD2,CASSGTSNPNTGELFF,TGTGCCAGCAGCGGGACTAGTAACCCGAACACCGGGGAGCTGTTTTTT
TRBV27,TRBJ1-1,once,.,CASSPRTTGGEAFF,TGTGCCAGCAGTCCACGAACCACGGGGGGTGAAGCTTTCTTT
TRBV27,TRBJ2-1,.,TRBD2,CASSPVAGGPGYNEQFF,TGTGCCAGCAGCCCTGTAGCGGGGGGGCCTGGGTACAATGAGCAGTTCTTC
TRBV4-2,TRBJ2-5,.,.,CASSAQQGPETQYF,TGTGCCAGCAGCGCTCAACAGGGTCCAGAGACCCAGTACTTC
TRBV6-1,TRBJ2-5,.,TRBD1,CASSVPGGVQETQYF,TGTGCCAGCAGTGTACCAGGGGGAGTGCAAGAGACCCAGTACTTC
TRBV5-1,TRBJ2-7,.,.,CASKEASYEQYF,TGCGCCAGCAAGGAGGCCTCCTACGAGCAGTACTTC
TRBV27,TRBJ1-5,few,.,CASRATGMNQPQHF,TGTGCCAGCAGGGCTACAGGGATGAATCAGCCCCAGCATTTT
TRBV6-5,TRBJ1-4,.,.,CASSPRGGATEKLFF,TGTGCCAGCAGTCCGCGGGGGGGGGCAACGGAAAAACTGTTTTTT